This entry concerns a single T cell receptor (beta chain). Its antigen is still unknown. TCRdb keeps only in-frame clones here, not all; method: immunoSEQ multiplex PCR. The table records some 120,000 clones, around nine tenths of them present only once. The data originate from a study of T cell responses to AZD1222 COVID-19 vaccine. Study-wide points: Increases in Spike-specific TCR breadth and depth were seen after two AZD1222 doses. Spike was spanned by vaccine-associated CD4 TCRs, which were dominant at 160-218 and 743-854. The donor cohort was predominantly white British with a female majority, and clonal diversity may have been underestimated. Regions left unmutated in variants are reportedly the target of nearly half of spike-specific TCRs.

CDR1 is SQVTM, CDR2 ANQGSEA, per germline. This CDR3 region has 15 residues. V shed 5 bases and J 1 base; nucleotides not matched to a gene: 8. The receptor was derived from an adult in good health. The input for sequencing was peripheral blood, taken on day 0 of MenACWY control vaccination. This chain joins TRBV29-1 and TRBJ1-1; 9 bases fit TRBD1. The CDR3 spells CSVIRRDRANTEAFF. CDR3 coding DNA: TGCAGCGTTATAAGACGGGACAGGGCGAACACTGAAGCTTTCTTT. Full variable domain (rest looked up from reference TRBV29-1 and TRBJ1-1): SAVISQKPSRDICQRGTSLTIQCQVDSQVTMMFWYRQQPGQSLTLIATANQGSEATYESGFVIDKFPISRPNLTFSTLTVSNMSPEDSSIYLCSVIRRDRANTEAFFGQGTRLTVV.